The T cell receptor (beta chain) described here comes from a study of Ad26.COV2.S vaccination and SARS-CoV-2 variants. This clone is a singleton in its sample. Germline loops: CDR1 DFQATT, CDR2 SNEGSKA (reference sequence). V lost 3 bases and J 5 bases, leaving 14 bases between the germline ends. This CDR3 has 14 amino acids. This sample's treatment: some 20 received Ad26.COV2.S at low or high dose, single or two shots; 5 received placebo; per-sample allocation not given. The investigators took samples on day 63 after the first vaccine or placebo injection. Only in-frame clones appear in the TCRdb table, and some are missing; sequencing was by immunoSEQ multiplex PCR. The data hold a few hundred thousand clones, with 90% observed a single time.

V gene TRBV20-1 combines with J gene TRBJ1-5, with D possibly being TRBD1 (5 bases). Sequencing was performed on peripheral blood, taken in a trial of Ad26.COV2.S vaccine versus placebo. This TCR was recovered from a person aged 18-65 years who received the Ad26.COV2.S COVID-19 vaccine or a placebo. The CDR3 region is CSASWPGTDQPQHF. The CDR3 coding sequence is TGCAGTGCTAGTTGGCCGGGGACCGATCAGCCCCAGCATTTT.